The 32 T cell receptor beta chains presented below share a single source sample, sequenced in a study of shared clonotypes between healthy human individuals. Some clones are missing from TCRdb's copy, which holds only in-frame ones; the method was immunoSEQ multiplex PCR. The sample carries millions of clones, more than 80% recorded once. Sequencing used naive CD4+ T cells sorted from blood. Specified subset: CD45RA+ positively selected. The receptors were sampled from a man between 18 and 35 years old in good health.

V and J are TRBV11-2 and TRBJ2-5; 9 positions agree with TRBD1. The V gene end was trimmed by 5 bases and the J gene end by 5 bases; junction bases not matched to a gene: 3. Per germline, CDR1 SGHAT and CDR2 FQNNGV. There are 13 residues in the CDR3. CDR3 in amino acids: CASSGDRDETQYF. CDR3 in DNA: TGTGCCAGCAGCGGGGACAGGGATGAGACCCAGTACTTC. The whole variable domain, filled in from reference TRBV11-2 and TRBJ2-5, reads EAGVAQSPRYKIIEKRQSVAFWCNPISGHATLYWYQQILGQGPKLLIQFQNNGVVDDSQLPKDRFSAERLKGVDSTLKIQPAKLEDSAVYLCASSGDRDETQYFGPGTRLLVL.

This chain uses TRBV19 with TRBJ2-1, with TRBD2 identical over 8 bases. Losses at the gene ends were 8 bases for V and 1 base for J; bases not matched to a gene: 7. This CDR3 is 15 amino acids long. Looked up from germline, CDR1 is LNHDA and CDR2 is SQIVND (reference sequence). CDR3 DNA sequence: TGTGCCAGTTCAAGAGCGGGAGAATCCTACAATGAGCAGTTCTTC. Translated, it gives CASSRAGESYNEQFF.

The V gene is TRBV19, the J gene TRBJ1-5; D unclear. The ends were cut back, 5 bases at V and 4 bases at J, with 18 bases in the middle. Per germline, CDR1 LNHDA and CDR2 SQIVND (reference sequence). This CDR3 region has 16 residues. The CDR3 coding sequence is TGTGCCAGTAGTCGGGCGCGGGAATACCTGAATCAGCCCCAGCATTTT. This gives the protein CASSRAREYLNQPQHF.

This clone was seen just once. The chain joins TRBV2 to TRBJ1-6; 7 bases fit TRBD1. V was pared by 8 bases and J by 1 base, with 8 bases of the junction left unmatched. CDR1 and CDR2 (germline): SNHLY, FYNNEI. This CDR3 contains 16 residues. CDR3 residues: CASAWGQLSYNSPLHF. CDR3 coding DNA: TGTGCCAGCGCCTGGGGACAGTTATCCTATAATTCACCCCTCCACTTT.

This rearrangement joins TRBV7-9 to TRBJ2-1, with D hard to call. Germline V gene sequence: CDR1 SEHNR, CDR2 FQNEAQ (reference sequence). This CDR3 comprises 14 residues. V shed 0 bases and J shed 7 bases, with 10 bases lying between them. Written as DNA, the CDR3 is TGTGCCAGCAGCTTAGCGACGACCTCTAATGAGCAGTTCTTC. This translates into CASSLATTSNEQFF.

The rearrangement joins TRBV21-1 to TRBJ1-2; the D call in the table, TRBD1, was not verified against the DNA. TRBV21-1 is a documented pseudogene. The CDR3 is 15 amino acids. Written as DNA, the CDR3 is TGTGCCAGCAGCAAAGTAGTTGACACAATCTATGGCTACACCTTC. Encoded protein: CASSKVVDTIYGYTF.

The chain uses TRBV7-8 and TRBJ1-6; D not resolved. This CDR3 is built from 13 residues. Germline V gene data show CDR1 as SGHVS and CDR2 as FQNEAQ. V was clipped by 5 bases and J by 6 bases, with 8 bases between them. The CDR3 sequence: CASSPHGNSPLHF. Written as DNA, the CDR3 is TGTGCCAGCAGCCCCCACGGTAATTCACCCCTCCACTTT.

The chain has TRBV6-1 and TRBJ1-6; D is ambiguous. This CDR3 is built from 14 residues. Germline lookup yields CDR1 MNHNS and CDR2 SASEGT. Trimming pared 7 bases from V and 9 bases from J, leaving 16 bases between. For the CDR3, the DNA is TGTGCCAGCATTCCAGCCCATATCGCTTCACCCCTCCACTTT. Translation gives CASIPAHIASPLHF.

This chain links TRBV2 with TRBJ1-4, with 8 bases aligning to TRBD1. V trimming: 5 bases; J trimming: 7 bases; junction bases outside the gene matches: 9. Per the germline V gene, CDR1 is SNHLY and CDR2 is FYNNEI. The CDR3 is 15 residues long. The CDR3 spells CASSPGQGGIEKLFF. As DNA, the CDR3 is TGTGCCAGCAGTCCAGGACAGGGAGGGATTGAAAAACTGTTTTTT.

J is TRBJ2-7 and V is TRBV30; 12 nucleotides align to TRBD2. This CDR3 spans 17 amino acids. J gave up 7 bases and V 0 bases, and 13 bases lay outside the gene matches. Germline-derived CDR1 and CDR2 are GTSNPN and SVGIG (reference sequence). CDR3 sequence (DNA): TGTGCCTGGAGTGTACGGCCTAGCGGGAGGGCCGCGGGTGAGCAGTACTTC. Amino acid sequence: CAWSVRPSGRAAGEQYF.

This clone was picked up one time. In nucleotides, the CDR3 is TGTGCCAGCAGCTCCGACAGGGCCGGGGACTACGAGCAGTACTTC. This translates into CASSSDRAGDYEQYF. The V call is TRBV11-3, the J call TRBJ2-7, with TRBD1 identical over 7 bases. Germline V gives CDR1 SGHNT, CDR2 YENEEA. Trimming at V came to 4 bases and at J to 3 bases, leaving 9 bases not matched to a gene. This CDR3 has 15 residues.

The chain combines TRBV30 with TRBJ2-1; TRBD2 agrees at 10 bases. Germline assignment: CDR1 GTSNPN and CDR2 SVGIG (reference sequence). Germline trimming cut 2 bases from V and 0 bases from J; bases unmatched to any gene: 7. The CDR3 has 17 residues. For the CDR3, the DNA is TGTGCCTGGAGTTCTGATCGGACTAGCGGCTCCTACAATGAGCAGTTCTTC. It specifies CAWSSDRTSGSYNEQFF.

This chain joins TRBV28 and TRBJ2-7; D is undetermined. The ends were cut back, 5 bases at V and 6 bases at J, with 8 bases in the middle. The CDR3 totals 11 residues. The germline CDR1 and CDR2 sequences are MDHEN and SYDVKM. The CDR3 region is CASSPGFEQYF. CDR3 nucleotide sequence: TGTGCCAGCAGTCCAGGATTCGAGCAGTACTTC.

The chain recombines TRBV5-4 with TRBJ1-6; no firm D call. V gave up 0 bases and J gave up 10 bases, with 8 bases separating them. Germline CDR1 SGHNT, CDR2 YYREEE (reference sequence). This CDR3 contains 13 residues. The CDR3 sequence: CASSLDISSPLHF. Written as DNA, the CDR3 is TGTGCCAGCAGCTTGGACATTTCCTCACCCCTCCACTTT. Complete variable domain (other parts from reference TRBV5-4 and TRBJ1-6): ETGVTQSPTHLIKTRGQQVTLRCSSQSGHNTVSWYQQALGQGPQFIFQYYREEENGRGNFPPRFSGLQFPNYSSELNVNALELDDSALYLCASSLDISSPLHFGNGTRLTVT.

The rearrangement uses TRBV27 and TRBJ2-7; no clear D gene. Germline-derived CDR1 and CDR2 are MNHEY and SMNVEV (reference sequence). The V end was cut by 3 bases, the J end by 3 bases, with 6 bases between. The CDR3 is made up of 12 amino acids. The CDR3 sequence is CASSFNGYEQYF. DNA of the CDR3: TGTGCCAGCAGTTTCAATGGCTACGAGCAGTACTTC.

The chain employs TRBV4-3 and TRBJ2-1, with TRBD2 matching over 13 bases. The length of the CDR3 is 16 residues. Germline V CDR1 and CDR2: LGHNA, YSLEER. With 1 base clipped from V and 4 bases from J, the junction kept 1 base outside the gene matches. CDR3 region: CASSQAGLAGYNEQFF. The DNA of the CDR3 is TGCGCCAGCAGCCAAGCGGGACTAGCGGGGTACAATGAGCAGTTCTTC.

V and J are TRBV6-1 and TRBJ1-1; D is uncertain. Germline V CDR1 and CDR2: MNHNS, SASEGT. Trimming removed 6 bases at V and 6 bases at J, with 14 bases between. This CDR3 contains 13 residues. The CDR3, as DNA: TGTGCCAGCAGCGGTGGAAGGGTGTCTGAAGCTTTCTTT. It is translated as CASSGGRVSEAFF.

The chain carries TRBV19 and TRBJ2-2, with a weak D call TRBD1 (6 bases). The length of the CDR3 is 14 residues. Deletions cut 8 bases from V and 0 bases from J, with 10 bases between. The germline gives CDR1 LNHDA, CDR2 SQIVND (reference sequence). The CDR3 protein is CASGTPPNTGELFF. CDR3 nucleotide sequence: TGTGCCAGTGGGACACCACCGAACACCGGGGAGCTGTTTTTT.

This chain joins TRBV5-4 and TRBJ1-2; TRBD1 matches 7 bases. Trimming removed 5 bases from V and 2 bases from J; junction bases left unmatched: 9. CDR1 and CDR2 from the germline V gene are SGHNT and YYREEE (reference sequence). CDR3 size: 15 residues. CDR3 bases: TGTGCCAGCAGTGGGGGACAGCTCCCGAACTATGGCTACACCTTC. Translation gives CASSGGQLPNYGYTF.

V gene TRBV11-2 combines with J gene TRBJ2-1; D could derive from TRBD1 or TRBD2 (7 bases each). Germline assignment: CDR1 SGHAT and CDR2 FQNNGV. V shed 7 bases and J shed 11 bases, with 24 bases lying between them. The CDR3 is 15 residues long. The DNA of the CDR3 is TGTGCCAGCACCTCCCCAGGGGGGGGGTCGGGTCAGCAGTTCTTC. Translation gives CASTSPGGGSGQQFF.

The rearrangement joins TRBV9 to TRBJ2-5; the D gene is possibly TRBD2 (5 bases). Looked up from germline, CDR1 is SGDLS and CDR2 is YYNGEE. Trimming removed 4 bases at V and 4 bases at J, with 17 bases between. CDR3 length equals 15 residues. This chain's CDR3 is CASSQNAGGIETQYF. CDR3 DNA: TGTGCCAGCAGCCAGAATGCCGGAGGAATAGAGACCCAGTACTTC.

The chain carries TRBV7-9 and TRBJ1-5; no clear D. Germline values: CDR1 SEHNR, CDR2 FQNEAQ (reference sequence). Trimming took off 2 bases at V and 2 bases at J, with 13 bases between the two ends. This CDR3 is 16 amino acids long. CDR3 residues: CASSLNRGNGNQPQHF. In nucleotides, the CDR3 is TGTGCCAGCAGCTTAAATCGGGGAAACGGCAATCAGCCCCAGCATTTT.

In DNA form, the CDR3 reads TGTGCCAGCAGAGATAACGCCATCACCGGGACGAGCACAGATACGCAGTATTTT. Its translation is CASRDNAITGTSTDTQYF. The rearrangement uses TRBV2 and TRBJ2-3; D tentatively reads TRBD1 or TRBD2 (5 bases each). CDR1 and CDR2 from the germline V gene are SNHLY and FYNNEI. CDR3 size: 18 residues. Trimming stripped 6 bases from V and 0 bases from J, with 22 bases between.

CDR3 in DNA: TGTGCCAGCAGTTACTCCAGAGCGGGTTCAGAAGGGACCCAGTACTTC. Protein product: CASSYSRAGSEGTQYF. The rearrangement links TRBV6-6 to TRBJ2-5; perhaps TRBD2 as D (6 bases). With 0 bases removed from V and 7 bases from J, the gap between germline ends came to 18 bases. Germline assignment: CDR1 MNHNY and CDR2 SVGAGI (reference sequence). CDR3 length equals 16 residues.

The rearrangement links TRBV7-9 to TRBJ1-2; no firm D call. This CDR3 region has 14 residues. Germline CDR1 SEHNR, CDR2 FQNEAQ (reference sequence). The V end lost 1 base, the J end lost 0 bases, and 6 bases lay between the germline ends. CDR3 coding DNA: TGTGCCAGCAGCTTAGTCCGAGCTAACTATGGCTACACCTTC. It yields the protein CASSLVRANYGYTF.

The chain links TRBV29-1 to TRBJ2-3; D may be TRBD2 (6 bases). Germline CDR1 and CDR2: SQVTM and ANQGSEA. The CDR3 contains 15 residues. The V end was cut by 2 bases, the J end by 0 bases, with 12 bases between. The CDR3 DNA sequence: TGCAGCGTTGAAAGGGGCGGGGAGAGCACAGATACGCAGTATTTT. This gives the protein CSVERGGESTDTQYF.

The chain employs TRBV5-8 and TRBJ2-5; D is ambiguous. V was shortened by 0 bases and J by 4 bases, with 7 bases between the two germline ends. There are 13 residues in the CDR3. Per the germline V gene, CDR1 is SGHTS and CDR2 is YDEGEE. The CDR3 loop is CASSLDSSETQYF. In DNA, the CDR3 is TGTGCCAGCAGCTTGGATTCCTCAGAGACCCAGTACTTC.

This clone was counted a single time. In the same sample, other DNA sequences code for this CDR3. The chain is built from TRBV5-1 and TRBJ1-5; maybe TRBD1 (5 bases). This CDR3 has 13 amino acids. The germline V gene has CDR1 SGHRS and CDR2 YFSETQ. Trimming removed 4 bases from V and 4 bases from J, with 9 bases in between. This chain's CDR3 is CASSQDSNQPQHF. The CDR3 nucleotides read TGCGCCAGCAGCCAAGACAGTAATCAGCCCCAGCATTTT.

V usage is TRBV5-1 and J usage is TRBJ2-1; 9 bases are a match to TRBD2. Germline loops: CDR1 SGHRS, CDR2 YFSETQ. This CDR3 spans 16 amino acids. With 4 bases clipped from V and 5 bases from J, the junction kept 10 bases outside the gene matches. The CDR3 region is CASSLKASGTHNEQFF. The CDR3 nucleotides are TGCGCCAGCAGCCTCAAGGCTAGCGGGACCCACAATGAGCAGTTCTTC.

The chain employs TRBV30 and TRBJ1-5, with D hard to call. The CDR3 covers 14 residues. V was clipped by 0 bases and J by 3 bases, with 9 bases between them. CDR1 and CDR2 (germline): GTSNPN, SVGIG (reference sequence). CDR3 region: CAWSVSAFNQPQHF. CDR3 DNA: TGTGCCTGGAGTGTTTCGGCATTCAATCAGCCCCAGCATTTT.

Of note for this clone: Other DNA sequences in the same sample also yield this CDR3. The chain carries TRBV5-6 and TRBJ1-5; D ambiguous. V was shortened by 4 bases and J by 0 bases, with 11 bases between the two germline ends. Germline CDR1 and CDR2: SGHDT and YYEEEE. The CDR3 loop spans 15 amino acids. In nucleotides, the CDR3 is TGTGCCAGCAGCCTGGGATTTTATAGCAATCAGCCCCAGCATTTT. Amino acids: CASSLGFYSNQPQHF. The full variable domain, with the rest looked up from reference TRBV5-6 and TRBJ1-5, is DAGVTQSPTHLIKTRGQQVTLRCSPKSGHDTVSWYQQALGQGPQFIFQYYEEEERQRGNFPDRFSGHQFPNYSSELNVNALLLGDSALYLCASSLGFYSNQPQHFGDGTRLSIL.

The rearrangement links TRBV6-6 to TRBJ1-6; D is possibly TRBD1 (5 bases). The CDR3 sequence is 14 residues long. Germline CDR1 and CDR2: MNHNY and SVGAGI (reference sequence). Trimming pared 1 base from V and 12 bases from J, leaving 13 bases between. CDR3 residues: CASSYLQAEVPLHF. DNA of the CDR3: TGTGCCAGCAGTTACTTACAGGCAGAGGTACCCCTCCACTTT.